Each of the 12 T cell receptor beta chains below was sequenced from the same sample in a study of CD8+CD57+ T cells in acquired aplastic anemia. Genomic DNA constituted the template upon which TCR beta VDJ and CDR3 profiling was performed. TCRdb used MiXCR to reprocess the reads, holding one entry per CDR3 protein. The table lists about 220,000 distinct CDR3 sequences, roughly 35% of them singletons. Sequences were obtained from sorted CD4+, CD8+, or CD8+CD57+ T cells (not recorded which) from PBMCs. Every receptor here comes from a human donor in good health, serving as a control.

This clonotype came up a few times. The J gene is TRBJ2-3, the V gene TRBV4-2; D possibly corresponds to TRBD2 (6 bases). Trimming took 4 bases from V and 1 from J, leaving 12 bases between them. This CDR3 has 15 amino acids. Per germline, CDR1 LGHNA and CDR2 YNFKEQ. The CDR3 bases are TGTGCCAGCAGCCCTTGGACGGGGGGCACAGATACGCAGTATTTT. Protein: CASSPWTGGTDTQYF.

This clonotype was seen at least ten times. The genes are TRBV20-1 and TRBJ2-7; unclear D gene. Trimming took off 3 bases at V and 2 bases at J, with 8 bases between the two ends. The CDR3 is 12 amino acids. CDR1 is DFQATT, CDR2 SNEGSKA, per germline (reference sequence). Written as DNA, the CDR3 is TGCAGTGCTAGGACACCTACCTACGAGCAGTACTTC. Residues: CSARTPTYEQYF.

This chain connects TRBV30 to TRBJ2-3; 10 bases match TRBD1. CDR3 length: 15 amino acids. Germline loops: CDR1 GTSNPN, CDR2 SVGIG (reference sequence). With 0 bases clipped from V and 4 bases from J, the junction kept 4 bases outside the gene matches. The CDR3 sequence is CAWSVDRGRADTQYF. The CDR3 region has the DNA TGTGCCTGGAGTGTAGACAGGGGGCGCGCAGATACGCAGTATTTT.

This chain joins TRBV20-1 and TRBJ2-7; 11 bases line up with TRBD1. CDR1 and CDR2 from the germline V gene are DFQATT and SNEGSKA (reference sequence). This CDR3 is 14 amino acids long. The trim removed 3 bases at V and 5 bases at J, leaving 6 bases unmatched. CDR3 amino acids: CSASFRTGGDEQYF. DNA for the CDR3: TGCAGTGCTAGCTTCAGGACAGGGGGCGACGAGCAGTACTTC.

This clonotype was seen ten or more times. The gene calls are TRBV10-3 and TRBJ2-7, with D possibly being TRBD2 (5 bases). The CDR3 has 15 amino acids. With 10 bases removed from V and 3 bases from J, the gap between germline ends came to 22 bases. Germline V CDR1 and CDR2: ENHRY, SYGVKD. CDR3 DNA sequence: TGTGCCACGCGGGTGAAACCTGACCCCCTCTACGAGCAGTACTTC. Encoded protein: CATRVKPDPLYEQYF.

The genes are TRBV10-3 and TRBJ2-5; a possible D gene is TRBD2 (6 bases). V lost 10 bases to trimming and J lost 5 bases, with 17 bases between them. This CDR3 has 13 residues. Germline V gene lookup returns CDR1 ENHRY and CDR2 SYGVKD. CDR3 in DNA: TGTGCCACAAATGGGCCCGGAGGGGAGACCCAGTACTTC. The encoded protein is CATNGPGGETQYF.

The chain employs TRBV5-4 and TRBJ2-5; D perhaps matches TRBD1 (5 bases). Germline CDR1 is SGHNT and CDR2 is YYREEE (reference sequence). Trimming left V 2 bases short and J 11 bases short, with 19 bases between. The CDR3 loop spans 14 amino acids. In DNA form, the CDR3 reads TGTGCCAGCAGCTTAGCGACAGACGCCGGAGAGCAGTACTTC. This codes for CASSLATDAGEQYF.

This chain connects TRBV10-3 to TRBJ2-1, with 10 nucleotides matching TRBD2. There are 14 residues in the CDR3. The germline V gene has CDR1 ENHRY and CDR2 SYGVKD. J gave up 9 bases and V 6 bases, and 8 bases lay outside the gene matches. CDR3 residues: CAISRTSGSSEQFF. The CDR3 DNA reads TGTGCCATCAGCAGGACTAGCGGTAGTAGTGAGCAGTTCTTC.

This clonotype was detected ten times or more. This CDR3 reads CASSPGWDTDTQYF. CDR3 coding DNA: TGCGCCAGCAGCCCTGGATGGGACACAGATACGCAGTATTTT. The chain combines TRBV5-1 with TRBJ2-3; D call uncertain. This CDR3 comprises 14 residues. Germline V gives CDR1 SGHRS, CDR2 YFSETQ. V lost 4 bases, J lost 2 bases, and 11 bases lay in between.

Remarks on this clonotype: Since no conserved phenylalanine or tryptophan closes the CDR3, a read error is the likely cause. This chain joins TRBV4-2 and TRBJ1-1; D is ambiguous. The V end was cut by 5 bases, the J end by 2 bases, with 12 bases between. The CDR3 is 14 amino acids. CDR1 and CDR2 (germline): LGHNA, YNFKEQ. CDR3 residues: CASSGTGLNTEAFL. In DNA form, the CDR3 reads TGTGCCAGCAGCGGTACCGGGCTAAACACTGAAGCTTTCCTT.

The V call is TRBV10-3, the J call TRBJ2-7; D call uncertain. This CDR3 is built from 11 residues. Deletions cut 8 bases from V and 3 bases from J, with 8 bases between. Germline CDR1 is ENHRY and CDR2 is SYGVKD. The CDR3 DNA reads TGTGCCATCCAAGGTGGCTACGAGCAGTACTTC. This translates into CAIQGGYEQYF.

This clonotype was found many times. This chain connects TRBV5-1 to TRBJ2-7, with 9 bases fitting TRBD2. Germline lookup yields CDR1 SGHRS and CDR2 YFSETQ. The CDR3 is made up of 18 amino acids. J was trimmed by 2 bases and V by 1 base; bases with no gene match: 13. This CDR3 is CASSLWLAGNSEPYEQYF. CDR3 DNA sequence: TGCGCCAGCAGCTTGTGGCTAGCGGGGAACTCGGAACCCTACGAGCAGTACTTC.